These 17 T cell receptor beta chains came from one sample sequenced in a study of blood T cell repertoires in COVID-19. Data came from immunoSEQ multiplex PCR; TCRdb stores just in-frame clones and leaves some out. Seen here are about 68,000 clones, more than 80% observed once, and the top ten hold around 8.1%. Input material: peripheral blood. All receptors derive from a man aged 25 to 40 with acute or convalescent COVID-19.

The rearrangement uses TRBV29-1 and TRBJ2-1; 8 nucleotides match TRBD2. V lost 4 bases and J lost 6; bases outside the gene matches: 8. The germline gives CDR1 SQVTM, CDR2 ANQGSEA. CDR3 length equals 14 residues. CDR3 coding DNA: TGCAGCGTTGCCAAGCGGGAGAGGGCCAATGAGCAGTTCTTC. It translates to CSVAKRERANEQFF.

Concerning this clone: Other DNA sequences in this sample translate to the same CDR3. This chain joins TRBV9 and TRBJ2-3, with D possibly being TRBD2 (5 bases). Between the trimmed V and J ends, which lost 0 bases and 3 bases, there was a span of 5 bases. Germline values: CDR1 SGDLS, CDR2 YYNGEE. The CDR3 covers 13 residues. Here the CDR3 DNA reads TGTGCCAGCAGCGTAGGAGGGACAGATACGCAGTATTTT. This codes for CASSVGGTDTQYF.

The chain joins TRBV28 to TRBJ1-3; D is uncertain. The germline V gene encodes CDR1 MDHEN and CDR2 SYDVKM. This CDR3 contains 14 residues. The germline V and J ends were trimmed by 4 bases and 4 bases, with 11 bases remaining between them. This chain's CDR3 is CASSSLLRGNTIYF. The CDR3 nucleotides read TGTGCCAGCAGTTCCCTACTCCGGGGAAACACCATATATTTT.

V usage is TRBV6-5 and J usage is TRBJ1-6; no definite D call. Germline CDR1 MNHEY, CDR2 SVGAGI. This CDR3 is built from 12 residues. V dropped 6 bases and J dropped 5 bases, with 5 bases sitting between them. CDR3 nucleotide sequence: TGTGCCAGCAGGGCTGATAATTCACCCCTCCACTTT. This codes for CASRADNSPLHF.

The DNA of the CDR3 is TGTGCCAGCTCCCTCGGGGGGGGAACCTACGAGCAGTACTTC. Translating gives CASSLGGGTYEQYF. The chain carries TRBV5-4 and TRBJ2-7; 8 nucleotides align to TRBD2. The CDR3 covers 14 residues. Germline assignment: CDR1 SGHNT and CDR2 YYREEE (reference sequence). V dropped 7 bases and J dropped 2; count of bases not matched to a gene: 8.

The rearrangement uses TRBV7-3 and TRBJ2-6; TRBD1 matches at 7 bases. Germline CDR1 is SGHTA and CDR2 is FQGTGA. V lost 1 base and J lost 0; bases outside the gene matches: 6. CDR3 length equals 18 residues. The CDR3 here is CASSLIGTGVSGANVLTF. The CDR3 DNA reads TGTGCCAGCAGCTTAATAGGTACAGGGGTCTCTGGGGCCAACGTCCTGACTTTC.

The chain employs TRBV28 and TRBJ2-2, with 9 positions matching TRBD2. After removal of 5 bases from V and 6 bases from J, the junction contained 10 bases not matched to a gene. CDR1 and CDR2 from the germline V gene are MDHEN and SYDVKM. The CDR3 length is 16 residues. CDR3 region: CASSALGLAGPGELFF. CDR3 nucleotides: TGTGCCAGCAGTGCCCTGGGACTAGCTGGCCCCGGGGAGCTGTTTTTT.

The V and J genes are TRBV7-9 and TRBJ2-1; the match to TRBD2 covers 13 bases. This CDR3 is built from 16 residues. J gave up 8 bases and V 2 bases, and 6 bases lay outside the gene matches. Germline V gives CDR1 SEHNR, CDR2 FQNEAQ (reference sequence). Written as DNA, the CDR3 is TGTGCCAGCAGCTTAATTGGTACTAGCGGGAGGGATGAGCAGTTCTTC. This codes for CASSLIGTSGRDEQFF.

The chain is built from TRBV5-6 and TRBJ1-4, with D possibly TRBD1 on 6 matching bases. The V gene lost 0 bases and the J gene lost 8 bases, with 14 bases spanning the gap. The CDR3 is 15 residues long. Germline V CDR1 and CDR2: SGHDT, YYEEEE. CDR3 DNA sequence: TGTGCCAGCAGCTTGGGAACAGGGTCTGGCGAAAAACTGTTTTTT. The encoded protein is CASSLGTGSGEKLFF.

The J gene is TRBJ2-3, the V gene TRBV19; D is uncertain. The CDR3 consists of 16 residues. Trimming removed 6 bases from V and 0 bases from J, with 16 bases in between. The germline gives CDR1 LNHDA, CDR2 SQIVND (reference sequence). The CDR3 region has the DNA TGTGCCAGTAGGACGCTATCAGACACTAGCACAGATACGCAGTATTTT. Translated: CASRTLSDTSTDTQYF.

The chain recombines TRBV5-1 with TRBJ2-5; TRBD1 aligns across 11 bases. This CDR3 region has 16 residues. Per germline, CDR1 SGHRS and CDR2 YFSETQ. J was trimmed by 0 bases and V by 3 bases; bases with no gene match: 4. CDR3 sequence reads: CASSSGTGGYQETQYF. The DNA of the CDR3 is TGCGCCAGCAGCTCCGGGACAGGGGGGTACCAAGAGACCCAGTACTTC.

The V call is TRBV27, the J call TRBJ2-3, with TRBD2 as a possible D gene (6 bases). The V and J ends lost 5 bases and 5 bases respectively, with 14 bases between them. The germline V gene has CDR1 MNHEY and CDR2 SMNVEV (reference sequence). This CDR3 spans 14 amino acids. CDR3 amino acids: CASSHRELLDTQYF. The CDR3 DNA follows: TGTGCCAGCAGTCACCGGGAGTTGTTAGATACGCAGTATTTT.

The gene calls are TRBV14 and TRBJ2-2; weak D call: TRBD1 (6 bases). The CDR3 has 16 residues. Germline V lookup: CDR1 SGHDN, CDR2 FVKESK. Trimming took off 0 bases at V and 4 bases at J, with 12 bases between the two ends. The CDR3, as DNA: TGTGCCAGCAGCCAAGATCCAGGGGCAGGCACCGGGGAGCTGTTTTTT. Translated: CASSQDPGAGTGELFF. Complete variable domain (other parts from reference TRBV14 and TRBJ2-2): EAGVTQFPSHSVIEKGQTVTLRCDPISGHDNLYWYRRVMGKEIKFLLHFVKESKQDESGMPNNRFLAERTGGTYSTLKVQPAELEDSGVYFCASSQDPGAGTGELFFGEGSRLTVL.

The CDR3, as DNA: TGCGCCAGCAAGGAAGCGGGAGGACTCTTCGAGCAGTACTTC. It is translated as CASKEAGGLFEQYF. The rearrangement links TRBV10-2 to TRBJ2-7, with TRBD2 identical over 9 bases. V lost 7 bases and J lost 6; bases outside the gene matches: 10. Germline V gene sequence: CDR1 WSHSY, CDR2 SAAADI. The CDR3 length is 14 residues.

This chain uses TRBV4-3 with TRBJ1-4, with a weak D call TRBD1 (6 bases). Germline lookup yields CDR1 LGHNA and CDR2 YSLEER. V dropped 1 base and J dropped 7 bases, with 10 bases sitting between them. The CDR3 sequence is 14 residues long. The CDR3: CASSQVSGAEKLFF. In DNA, the CDR3 is TGCGCCAGCAGCCAAGTATCAGGGGCTGAAAAACTGTTTTTT.

The genes are TRBV28 and TRBJ2-3, with 9 nucleotides matching TRBD1. The CDR3 extends over 16 amino acids. With V trimmed by 3 bases and J by 0 bases, 4 bases remained unmatched. From germline, CDR1 is MDHEN and CDR2 SYDVKM. CDR3 in DNA: TGTGCCAGCAGTTTCCTCGGGACAGGGAGCACAGATACGCAGTATTTT. It specifies CASSFLGTGSTDTQYF.

The chain recombines TRBV18 with TRBJ2-3; D remains ambiguous. CDR3 length: 15 residues. V shed 1 base and J shed 2 bases, with 10 bases lying between them. Germline loops: CDR1 KGHSH, CDR2 LQKENI. CDR3 sequence: CASSPQPLPTDTQYF. Written as DNA, the CDR3 is TGTGCCAGCTCACCACAACCGCTACCCACAGATACGCAGTATTTT. Full variable domain (rest looked up from reference TRBV18 and TRBJ2-3): NAGVMQNPRHLVRRRGQEARLRCSPMKGHSHVYWYRQLPEEGLKFMVYLQKENIIDESGMPKERFSAEFPKEGPSILRIQQVVRGDSAAYFCASSPQPLPTDTQYFGPGTRLTVL.